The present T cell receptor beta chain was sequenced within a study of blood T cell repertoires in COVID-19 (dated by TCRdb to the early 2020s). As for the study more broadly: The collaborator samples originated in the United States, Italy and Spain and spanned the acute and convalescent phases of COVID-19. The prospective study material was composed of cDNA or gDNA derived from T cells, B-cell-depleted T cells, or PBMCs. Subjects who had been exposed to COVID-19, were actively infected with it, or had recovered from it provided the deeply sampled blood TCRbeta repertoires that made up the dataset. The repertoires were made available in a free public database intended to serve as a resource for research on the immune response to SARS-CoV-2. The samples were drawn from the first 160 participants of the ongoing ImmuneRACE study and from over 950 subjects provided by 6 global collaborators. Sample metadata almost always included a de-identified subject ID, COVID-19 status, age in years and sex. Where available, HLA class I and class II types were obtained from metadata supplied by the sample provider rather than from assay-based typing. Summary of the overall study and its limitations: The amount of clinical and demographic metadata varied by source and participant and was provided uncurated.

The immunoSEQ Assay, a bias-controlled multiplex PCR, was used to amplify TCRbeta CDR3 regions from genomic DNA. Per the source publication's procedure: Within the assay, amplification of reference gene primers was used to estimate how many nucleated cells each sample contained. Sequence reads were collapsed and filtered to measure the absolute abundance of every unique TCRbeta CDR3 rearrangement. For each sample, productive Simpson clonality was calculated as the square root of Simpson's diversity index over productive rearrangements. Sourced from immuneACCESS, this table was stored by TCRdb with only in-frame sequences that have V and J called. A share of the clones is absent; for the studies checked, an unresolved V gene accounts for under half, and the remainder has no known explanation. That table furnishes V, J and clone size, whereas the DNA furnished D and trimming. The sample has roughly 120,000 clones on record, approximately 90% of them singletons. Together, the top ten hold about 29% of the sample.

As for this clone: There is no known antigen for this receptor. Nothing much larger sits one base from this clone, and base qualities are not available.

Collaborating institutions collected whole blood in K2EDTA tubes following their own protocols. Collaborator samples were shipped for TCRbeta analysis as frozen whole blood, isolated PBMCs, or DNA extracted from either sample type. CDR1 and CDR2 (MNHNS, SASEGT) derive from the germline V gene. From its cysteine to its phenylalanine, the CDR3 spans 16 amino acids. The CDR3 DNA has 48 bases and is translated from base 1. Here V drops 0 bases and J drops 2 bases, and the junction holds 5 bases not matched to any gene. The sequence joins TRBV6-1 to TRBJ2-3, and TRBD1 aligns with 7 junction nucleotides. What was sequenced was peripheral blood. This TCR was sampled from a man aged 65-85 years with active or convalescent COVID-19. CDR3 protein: CASSEARTGATDTQYF. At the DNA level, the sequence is TGTGCCAGCAGTGAAGCGAGAACAGGGGCCACAGATACGCAGTATTTT.